This TCR beta chain emerged from a study of radiotherapy plus CTLA-4 blockade in lung cancer. Study in general: Patients showed objective responses in under 20% of cases, and disease control was achieved by 25% to 35%. Study-level results: Radiotherapy with ipilimumab was followed by blood expansion of tumor-derived clones. Reported findings show early blood T cell clone dynamics, with interferon-beta, best predicted response.

Assay: immunoSEQ multiplex PCR; the TCRdb copy retains only in-frame clones and omits some. The repertoire has about 46,000 clones, roughly 80% of them found once; the top ten carry 7.5% to 9.5%. In its sample, this clone was seen once. Antigen: not known. The study treated chemo-refractory metastatic non-small-cell lung cancer patients with focal radiation plus ipilimumab CTLA-4 blockade. This CDR3 has 14 residues. The V end was cut by 4 bases, the J end by 6 bases, with 13 bases between. Germline V lookup: CDR1 ENHRY, CDR2 SYGVKD. The TCR sequence derives from a human donor with non-small cell lung cancer who had a complete response to radiotherapy plus ipilimumab. Sample: peripheral blood, taken from a patient treated with radiotherapy plus ipilimumab. This rearrangement joins TRBV10-3 to TRBJ2-1, with TRBD2 as a possible D gene (6 bases). The DNA for the CDR3 is TGTGCCATCAGTGGATCCCCGGAGGGCAATGAGCAGTTCTTC. Protein product: CAISGSPEGNEQFF.